These 8 T cell receptor beta chains came from one sample sequenced in a study of blood T cell repertoires in COVID-19. Data came from immunoSEQ multiplex PCR; TCRdb stores just in-frame clones and leaves some out. The sample carries under 200,000 clones, about 88% recorded once. Sequencing was done on a sample of peripheral blood. These receptors all come from a woman of 80 years or more with acute or convalescent COVID-19.

This sequence joins TRBV21-1 and TRBJ1-5; the table's D gene call, TRBD1, was not cross checked with the DNA. TRBV21-1 is given as a pseudogene. There are 13 residues in the CDR3. DNA for the CDR3: TGTGCCGTCGGAGACAGGCACAATCAGCCCCAGCATTTT. Its translation: CAVGDRHNQPQHF.

The rearrangement links TRBV19 to TRBJ2-7; 9 bases align to TRBD2. The V gene end was trimmed by 7 bases and the J gene end by 4 bases; junction bases not matched to a gene: 11. This CDR3 is built from 15 residues. The V gene's germline CDR1 is LNHDA and CDR2 SQIVND (reference sequence). CDR3 in amino acids: CASTLSGSAIYEQYF. In nucleotides, the CDR3 is TGTGCCAGTACCCTTAGCGGGAGCGCTATTTACGAGCAGTACTTC.

This clone turned up a few times. CDR3 nucleotide sequence: TGTGCCACCAGCACGGCCCACGTACAGGACAATTCACCCCTCCACTTT. Encoded protein: CATSTAHVQDNSPLHF. This chain links TRBV15 with TRBJ1-6; a possible D gene is TRBD1 (5 bases). V lost 4 bases, J lost 7 bases, and 17 bases lay in between. The CDR3 covers 16 residues. Per the germline V gene, CDR1 is LNHNV and CDR2 is YYDKDF (reference sequence). Filled out from reference TRBV15 and TRBJ1-6, the complete variable domain reads DAMVIQNPRYQVTQFGKPVTLSCSQTLNHNVMYWYQQKSSQAPKLLFHYYDKDFNNEADTPDNFQSRRPNTSFCFLDIRSPGLGDTAMYLCATSTAHVQDNSPLHFGNGTRLTVT.

The rearrangement links TRBV7-9 to TRBJ2-1, with 12 nucleotides matching TRBD2. The ends lost 4 bases at V and 4 bases at J; junction bases unmatched: 2. CDR1 and CDR2 (germline): SEHNR, FQNEAQ (reference sequence). The CDR3 covers 15 residues. The CDR3 loop is CASSWTSGNYNEQFF. The CDR3 coding sequence is TGTGCCAGCAGCTGGACTAGCGGGAATTACAATGAGCAGTTCTTC.

This chain joins TRBV28 and TRBJ1-4; 8 positions agree with TRBD1. V gave up 5 bases and J gave up 7 bases; unmatched junction bases: 9. Germline-derived CDR1 and CDR2 are MDHEN and SYDVKM. This CDR3 spans 15 amino acids. The CDR3 sequence: CASSLSTGGAEKLFF. The CDR3 bases are TGTGCCAGCAGTCTCTCAACAGGGGGGGCTGAAAAACTGTTTTTT.

V gene TRBV18 combines with J gene TRBJ2-3; D uncertain. Germline CDR1 is KGHSH and CDR2 is LQKENI. The V end lost 3 bases, the J end lost 4 bases, and 11 bases lay between the germline ends. This CDR3 contains 14 residues. The chain's CDR3 is CASSPLDVADTQYF. DNA for the CDR3: TGTGCCAGCTCACCTCTAGACGTTGCAGATACGCAGTATTTT.

The chain is built from TRBV4-2 and TRBJ1-4; D unresolved. The CDR3 spans 15 residues. Trimming left V 0 bases short and J 4 bases short, with 9 bases between. CDR1 LGHNA and CDR2 YNFKEQ come from the germline V gene. The CDR3: CASSQDVVSNEKLFF. Written as DNA, the CDR3 is TGTGCCAGCAGCCAAGACGTGGTCAGTAATGAAAAACTGTTTTTT.

The V call is TRBV5-1, the J call TRBJ2-3; 9 bases are shared with TRBD1. Looked up from germline, CDR1 is SGHRS and CDR2 is YFSETQ. J gave up 0 bases and V 2 bases, and 7 bases lay outside the gene matches. This CDR3 has 17 residues. Here the CDR3 DNA reads TGCGCCAGCAGCTTAATTTCGACAGGGGGTAGCACAGATACGCAGTATTTT. Encoded protein: CASSLISTGGSTDTQYF. The full variable domain, completed using reference TRBV5-1 and TRBJ2-3, is KAGVTQTPRYLIKTRGQQVTLSCSPISGHRSVSWYQQTPGQGLQFLFEYFSETQRNKGNFPGRFSGRQFSNSRSEMNVSTLELGDSALYLCASSLISTGGSTDTQYFGPGTRLTVL.